This T cell receptor beta chain was retrieved from a study of T cells in Graves' hyperthyroidism and ophthalmopathy. Study-level points and caveats: A median 6.5 months before onset, the model predicted ophthalmopathy.

The germline V gene encodes CDR1 SGHDN and CDR2 FVKESK. This CDR3 comprises 17 residues. Trimming stripped 0 bases from V and 0 bases from J, with 15 bases between. This clonotype was seen only a few times. Its antigen is not identified. TCR beta CDR3 region amplification was performed from RNA transcripts. Researchers ran a first-round RT-PCR on the TCR CDR3 using the HTBI primer set. One entry per CDR3 protein, called by TCRdb with MiXCR from the multiplex PCR reads. The sample contains approximately 610,000 distinct CDR3 sequences, 15% to 20% of which appear only once. V and J are TRBV14 and TRBJ2-7, with TRBD1 as a possible D gene (6 bases). The receptor was isolated from a woman aged 18-29 years with Graves' hyperthyroidism. The sample was blood. The CDR3 bases are TGTGCCAGCAGCCAAGATCTTGGACAGAGGGGCTCCTACGAGCAGTACTTC. It codes for CASSQDLGQRGSYEQYF.